This T cell receptor (beta chain) was identified during a study of cytomegalovirus exposure and HLA in healthy donors. The PCR had 60 Vbeta and 13 Jbeta primers. Sequenced by immunoSEQ multiplex PCR; TCRdb stores in-frame clones only, minus some. This table holds about 140,000 clones, roughly 78% found once. V dropped 3 bases and J dropped 2 bases, with 10 bases sitting between them. Germline CDR1 is MDHEN and CDR2 is SYDVKM. This CDR3 region has 15 residues. Sequencing was performed on PBMCs. The chain uses TRBV28 and TRBJ2-2; perhaps TRBD1 as D (6 bases). This sequence originates from a man over 45 in good health and CMV-seropositive. The DNA of the CDR3 is TGTGCCAGCAGTTTGCACAGGGTCAACACCGGGGAGCTGTTTTTT. Encoded protein: CASSLHRVNTGELFF. Full variable domain (rest looked up from reference TRBV28 and TRBJ2-2): DVKVTQSSRYLVKRTGEKVFLECVQDMDHENMFWYRQDPGLGLRLIYFSYDVKMKEKGDIPEGYSVSREKKERFSLILESASTNQTSMYLCASSLHRVNTGELFFGEGSRLTVL.